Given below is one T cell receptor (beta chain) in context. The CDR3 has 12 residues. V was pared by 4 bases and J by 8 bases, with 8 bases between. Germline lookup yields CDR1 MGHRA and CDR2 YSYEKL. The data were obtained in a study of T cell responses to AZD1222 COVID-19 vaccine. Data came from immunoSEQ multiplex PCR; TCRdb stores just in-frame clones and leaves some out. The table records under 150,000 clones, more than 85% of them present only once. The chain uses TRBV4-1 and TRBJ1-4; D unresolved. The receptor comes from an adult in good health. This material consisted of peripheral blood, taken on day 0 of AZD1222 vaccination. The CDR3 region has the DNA TGCGCCAGCAGCCGCGAGGGAGAAAAACTGTTTTTT. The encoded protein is CASSREGEKLFF.